The clone carrying this T cell receptor (beta chain) has ten or more counts. What it binds is unknown. Sequencing was performed with immunoSEQ multiplex PCR; in TCRdb, only in-frame clones are kept and a portion is missing. The repertoire holds roughly 200,000 clones, with around 90% as singletons. These data originate in a study of T cell responses to AZD1222 COVID-19 vaccine. Study in general: Pooling of second doses given at about 4 or about 12 weeks was done.

The CDR3 extends over 15 amino acids. Looked up from germline, CDR1 is MNHNS and CDR2 is SASEGT. Trimming stripped 1 base from V and 2 bases from J, with 6 bases between. Study-wide results and limits: Following two doses of AZD1222, Spike-specific TCR breadth and depth rose. Only six or seven AZD1222 recipients tested seropositive at baseline.

The specimen was peripheral blood, collected on day 0 of AZD1222 vaccination. This TCR came from an adult in good health. This rearrangement joins TRBV6-1 to TRBJ2-6, with D perhaps TRBD1 (5 bases). DNA for the CDR3: TGTGCCAGCAGTGAAGGGGGCGCTGGGGCCAACGTCCTGACTTTC. The encoded protein is CASSEGGAGANVLTF.